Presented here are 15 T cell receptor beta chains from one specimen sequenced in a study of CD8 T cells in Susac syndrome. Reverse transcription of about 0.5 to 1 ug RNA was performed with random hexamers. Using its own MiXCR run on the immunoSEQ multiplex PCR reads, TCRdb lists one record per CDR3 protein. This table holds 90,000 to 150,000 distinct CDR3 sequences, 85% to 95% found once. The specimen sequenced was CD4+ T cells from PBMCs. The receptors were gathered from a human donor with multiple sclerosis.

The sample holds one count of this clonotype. CDR3 sequence reads: CAWSPPGTGVYGYTF. In nucleotides, the CDR3 is TGTGCCTGGAGTCCTCCTGGGACAGGGGTCTATGGCTACACCTTC. This sequence joins TRBV30 and TRBJ1-2, with 10 nucleotides matching TRBD1. This CDR3 is built from 15 residues. Germline V CDR1 and CDR2: GTSNPN, SVGIG (reference sequence). V shed 2 bases and J 4 bases; nucleotides not matched to a gene: 7.

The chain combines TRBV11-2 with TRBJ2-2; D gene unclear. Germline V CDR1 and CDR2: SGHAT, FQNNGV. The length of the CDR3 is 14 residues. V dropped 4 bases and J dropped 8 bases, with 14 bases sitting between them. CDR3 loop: CASSSGLDVGELFF. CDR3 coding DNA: TGTGCCAGCAGCTCTGGGCTAGATGTGGGGGAGCTGTTTTTT.

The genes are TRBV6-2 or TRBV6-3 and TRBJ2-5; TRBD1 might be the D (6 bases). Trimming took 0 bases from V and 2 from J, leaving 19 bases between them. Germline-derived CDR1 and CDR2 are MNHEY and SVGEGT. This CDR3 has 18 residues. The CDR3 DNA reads TGTGCCAGCAGTTACTCGATGGGCCAGGGGAGTTCACAAGAGACCCAGTACTTC. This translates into CASSYSMGQGSSQETQYF.

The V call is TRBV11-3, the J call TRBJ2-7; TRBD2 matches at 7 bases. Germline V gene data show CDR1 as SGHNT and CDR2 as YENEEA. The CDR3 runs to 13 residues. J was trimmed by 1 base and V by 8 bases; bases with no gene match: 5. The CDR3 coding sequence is TGTGCCAGCCGGAGCGGGGATTCCTACGAGCAGTACTTC. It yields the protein CASRSGDSYEQYF.

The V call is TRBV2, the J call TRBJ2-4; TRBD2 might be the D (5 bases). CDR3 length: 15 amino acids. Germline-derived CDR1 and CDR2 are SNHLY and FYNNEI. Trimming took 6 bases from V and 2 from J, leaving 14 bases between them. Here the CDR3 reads CASRAGITTKNIQYF. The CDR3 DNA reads TGTGCCAGCAGGGCCGGGATCACAACCAAAAACATTCAGTACTTC. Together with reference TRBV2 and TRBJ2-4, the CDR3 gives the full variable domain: EPEVTQTPSHQVTQMGQEVILRCVPISNHLYFYWYRQILGQKVEFLVSFYNNEISEKSEIFDDQFSVERPDGSNFTLKIRSTKLEDSAMYFCASRAGITTKNIQYFGAGTRLSVL.

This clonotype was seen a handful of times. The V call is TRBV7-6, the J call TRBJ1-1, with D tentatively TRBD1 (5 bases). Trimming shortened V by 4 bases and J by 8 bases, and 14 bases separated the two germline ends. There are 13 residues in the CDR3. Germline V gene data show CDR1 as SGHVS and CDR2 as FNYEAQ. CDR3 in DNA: TGTGCCAGCAGCTCCTCCCGACAGAGCGAAGCTTTCTTT. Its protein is CASSSSRQSEAFF.

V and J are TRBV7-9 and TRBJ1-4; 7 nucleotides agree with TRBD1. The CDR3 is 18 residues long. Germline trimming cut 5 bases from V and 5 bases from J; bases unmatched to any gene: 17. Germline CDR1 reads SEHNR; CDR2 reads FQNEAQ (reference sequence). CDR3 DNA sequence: TGTGCCAGCAGCCCGTCCACAACATCGACAGGGCGGAATGAAAAACTGTTTTTT. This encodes CASSPSTTSTGRNEKLFF.

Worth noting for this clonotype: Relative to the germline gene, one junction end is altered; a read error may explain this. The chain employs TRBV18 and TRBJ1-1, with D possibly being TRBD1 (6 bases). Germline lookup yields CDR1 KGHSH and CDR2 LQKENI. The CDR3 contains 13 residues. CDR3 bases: TGTGCCAACTCACAGGGAACGAACACTGAAGCTTTCTTT. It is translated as CANSQGTNTEAFF.

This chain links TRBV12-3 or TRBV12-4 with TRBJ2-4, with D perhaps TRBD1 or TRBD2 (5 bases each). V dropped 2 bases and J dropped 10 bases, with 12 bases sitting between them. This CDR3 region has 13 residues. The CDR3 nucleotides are TGTGCCAGCAGTTTATTCGGGACCCAGATTCAGTACTTC. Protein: CASSLFGTQIQYF.

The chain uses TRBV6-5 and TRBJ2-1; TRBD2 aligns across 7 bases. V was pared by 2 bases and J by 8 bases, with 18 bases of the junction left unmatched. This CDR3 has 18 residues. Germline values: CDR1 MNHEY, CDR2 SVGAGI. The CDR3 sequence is CASSYALPGGDVNHEQFF. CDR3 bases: TGTGCCAGCAGTTACGCCCTACCTGGGGGGGATGTAAACCATGAGCAGTTCTTC.

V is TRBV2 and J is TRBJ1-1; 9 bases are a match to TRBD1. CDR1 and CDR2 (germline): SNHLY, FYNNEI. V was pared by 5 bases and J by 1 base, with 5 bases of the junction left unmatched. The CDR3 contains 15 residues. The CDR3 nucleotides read TGTGCCAGCAGTAACAGGGGGCGAGGGAACACTGAAGCTTTCTTT. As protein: CASSNRGRGNTEAFF.

CDR3 sequence: CAWMRGIVAEAFF. In nucleotides, the CDR3 is TGTGCCTGGATGAGGGGGATCGTTGCTGAAGCTTTCTTT. This chain connects TRBV30 to TRBJ1-1; TRBD1 might be the D (6 bases). V lost 4 bases and J lost 6, with 15 bases in between. CDR3 length: 13 residues. CDR1 and CDR2 from the germline V gene are GTSNPN and SVGIG (reference sequence).

In DNA, the CDR3 is TGTGCCACCAGCAGAGATCAATGGGGCCATTCACCGCTAAACACTGAAGCTTTCTTT. Protein: CATSRDQWGHSPLNTEAFF. This chain links TRBV15 with TRBJ1-1; tentatively, D is TRBD1 (5 bases). This CDR3 spans 19 amino acids. Germline V gives CDR1 LNHNV, CDR2 YYDKDF (reference sequence). V lost 0 bases, J lost 2 bases, and 22 bases lay in between.

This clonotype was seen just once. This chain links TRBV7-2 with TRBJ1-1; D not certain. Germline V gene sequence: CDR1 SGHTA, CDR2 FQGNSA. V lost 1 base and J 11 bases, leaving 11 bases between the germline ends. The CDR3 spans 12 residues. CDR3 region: CASSLVDTPAFF. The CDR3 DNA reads TGTGCCAGCAGCTTAGTTGACACCCCGGCTTTCTTT.

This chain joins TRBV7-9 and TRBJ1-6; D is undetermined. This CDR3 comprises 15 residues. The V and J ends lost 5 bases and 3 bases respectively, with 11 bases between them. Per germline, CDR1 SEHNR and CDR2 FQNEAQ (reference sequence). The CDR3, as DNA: TGTGCCAGCAGCCTCCCTAGGGTCTATAATTCACCCCTCCACTTT. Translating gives CASSLPRVYNSPLHF.